This TCR beta chain was recovered during a study of T-cell memory formation after mild COVID-19. As for the study in general: The TCR clusters were mostly specific to one donor.

There are a few counts of this clonotype. Its antigen is not identified. TCRdb reprocessed the 5' RACE reads via MiXCR and lists one record per CDR3 protein. The table has a few hundred thousand distinct CDR3 sequences, more than 15% seen once. Points from the study as a whole: Nothing showed for sure that second-wave clones peaking on day 37 were SARS-CoV-2 specific.

The length of the CDR3 is 15 residues. Trimming shortened V by 6 bases and J by 2 bases, and 16 bases separated the two germline ends. Germline CDR1 is LGHNA and CDR2 is YSLEER. The TCR was taken from a man in his late teens or twenties who had mild COVID-19 (a few samples of this study predate the infection). Cell type and time point are not known. Sequencing was done on a sample of PBMCs or a T cell subset sorted from them (not recorded which). J is TRBJ1-1 and V is TRBV4-3, with a possible D match to TRBD1 (5 bases). The CDR3 spells CASSYRQSYNTEAFF. CDR3 coding DNA: TGCGCCAGCAGTTATAGACAGTCATATAACACTGAAGCTTTCTTT.